This TCR beta chain came from a study of blood T cell repertoires in COVID-19. Study-wide background: T cells, B-cell-depleted T cells, or PBMCs supplied cDNA or gDNA.

In the original analysis: Estimation of nucleated cell counts relied on the amplification of reference gene primers. Sequenced by immunoSEQ multiplex PCR; TCRdb stores in-frame clones only, minus some. D and trimming come from the DNA, and the V and J calls and clone size come from that table. Altogether some 330,000 clones are present, around 89% being singletons, with the ten largest covering 3% to 4%. Germline-derived CDR1 and CDR2 are SGHVS and FNYEAQ. Trimming at V came to 5 bases and at J to 2 bases, leaving 10 bases not matched to a gene. CDR3 length: 16 amino acids. J is TRBJ1-2 and V is TRBV7-6, with 8 bases matching TRBD1. This clonotype was sampled from a woman aged 50 to 65 with active or convalescent COVID-19. Sequenced material: peripheral blood. The CDR3 is CASSRRTGTINYGYTF. The CDR3 DNA sequence: TGTGCCAGCAGCCGACGGACAGGGACCATAAACTATGGCTACACCTTC.